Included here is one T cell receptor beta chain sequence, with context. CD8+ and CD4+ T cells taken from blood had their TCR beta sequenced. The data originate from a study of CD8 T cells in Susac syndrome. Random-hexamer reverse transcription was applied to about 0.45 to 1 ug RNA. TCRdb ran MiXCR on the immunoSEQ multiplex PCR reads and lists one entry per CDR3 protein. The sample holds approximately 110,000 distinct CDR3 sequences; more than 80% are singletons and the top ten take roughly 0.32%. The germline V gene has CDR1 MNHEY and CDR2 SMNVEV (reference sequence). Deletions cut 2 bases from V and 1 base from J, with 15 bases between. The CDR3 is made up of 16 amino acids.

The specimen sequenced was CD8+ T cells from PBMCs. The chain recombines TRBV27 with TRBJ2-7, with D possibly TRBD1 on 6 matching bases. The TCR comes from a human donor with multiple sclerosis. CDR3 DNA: TGTGCCAGCAGTTTAAGTTGGGACGGGACATCCTACGAGCAGTACTTC. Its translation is CASSLSWDGTSYEQYF.